This is a list of T cell receptor beta chains from one sample in a study of regulatory dendritic cells for organ transplantation. Profiling relied on immunoSEQ multiplex PCR, and the TCRdb table lists in-frame clones only, not all of them. The sample contains some 28,000 clones, approximately 80% of which appear only once. Sequenced sample: naive CD4+ T cells from blood. The receptors come from a human donor in good health. The CDR3 runs from the conserved cysteine through the conserved F or W. A D gene is named only where the DNA matches it firmly. The size entry is marked missing in some rows and otherwise reads once, few, many or a size class.

j_call	v_call	clone_size	d_call	cdr3_aa	cdr3_nt
TRBJ2-1	TRBV2	.	TRBD1	CASSEGQVINEQFF	TGTGCCAGCAGTGAGGGACAGGTTATCAATGAGCAGTTCTTC
TRBJ2-5	TRBV7-2	.	.	CAGGQRLQETQYF	TGTGCCGGAGGACAGCGACTTCAAGAGACCCAGTACTTC
TRBJ2-3	TRBV18	.	.	CASSPSTDTQYF	TGTGCCAGCTCACCCTCGACAGATACGCAGTATTTT
TRBJ2-2	TRBV6-6	.	TRBD2	CASSGLADNTGELFF	TGTGCCAGCAGTGGACTAGCGGACAACACCGGGGAGCTGTTTTTT
TRBJ1-1	TRBV27	.	.	CASSYRGASKVYTEAFF	TGTGCCAGCAGCTACCGGGGGGCCTCGAAGGTGTACACTGAAGCTTTCTTT
TRBJ2-3	TRBV7-8	.	TRBD2	CASSLVGAGATDTQYF	TGTGCCAGCAGCTTAGTCGGAGCGGGGGCCACAGATACGCAGTATTTT
TRBJ2-7	TRBV25-1	.	.	CASSEYYEQYF	TGTGCCAGCAGTGAGTACTACGAGCAGTACTTC
TRBJ1-4	TRBV2	few	TRBD1	CASSQIGTGGGEKLFF	TGTGCCAGCAGCCAAATCGGGACAGGGGGAGGTGAAAAACTGTTTTTT
TRBJ1-5	TRBV11-2	.	TRBD1	CASSEQGGGQPQHF	TGTGCCAGCAGCGAGCAGGGGGGAGGCCAGCCCCAGCATTTT
TRBJ2-5	TRBV5-1	.	TRBD2	CASSLERGGRETQYF	TGCGCCAGCAGCTTGGAGCGGGGGGGACGAGAGACCCAGTACTTC
TRBJ2-1	TRBV19	.	TRBD1	CASNPGQGYEQFF	TGTGCCAGTAACCCGGGACAGGGGTATGAGCAGTTCTTC
TRBJ2-1	TRBV5-8	once	TRBD2	CASSLNSGGVSYNEQFF	TGTGCCAGCAGCTTAAATAGCGGGGGGGTTTCCTACAATGAGCAGTTCTTC
TRBJ1-5	TRBV21-1	.	.	CASSREGMSPNRDHNQPQHF	TGTGCCAGTAGCAGGGAGGGGATGAGCCCCAACCGTGACCACAATCAGCCCCAGCATTTT
TRBJ2-1	TRBV6-1	.	TRBD2	CASSEDGGGTYNEQFF	TGTGCCAGCAGTGAAGATGGCGGGGGGACCTACAATGAGCAGTTCTTC